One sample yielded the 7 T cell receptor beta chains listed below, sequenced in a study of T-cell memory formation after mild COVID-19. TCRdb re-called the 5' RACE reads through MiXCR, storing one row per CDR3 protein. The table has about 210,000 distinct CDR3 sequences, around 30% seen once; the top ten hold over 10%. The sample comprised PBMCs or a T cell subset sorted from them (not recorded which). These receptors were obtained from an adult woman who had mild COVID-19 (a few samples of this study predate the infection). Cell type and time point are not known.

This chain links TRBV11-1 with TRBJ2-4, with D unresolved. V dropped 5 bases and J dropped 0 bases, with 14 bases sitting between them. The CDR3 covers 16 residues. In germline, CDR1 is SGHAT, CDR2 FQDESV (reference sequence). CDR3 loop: CASSPQGALAKNIQYF. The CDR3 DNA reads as TGTGCCAGCAGCCCCCAAGGAGCGCTAGCCAAAAACATTCAGTACTTC.

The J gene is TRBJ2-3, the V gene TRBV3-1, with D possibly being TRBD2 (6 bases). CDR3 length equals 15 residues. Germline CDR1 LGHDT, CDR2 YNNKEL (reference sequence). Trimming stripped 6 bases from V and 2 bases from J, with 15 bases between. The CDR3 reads CASRGDSGYTDTQYF. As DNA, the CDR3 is TGTGCCAGCAGGGGGGATAGCGGTTACACAGATACGCAGTATTTT.

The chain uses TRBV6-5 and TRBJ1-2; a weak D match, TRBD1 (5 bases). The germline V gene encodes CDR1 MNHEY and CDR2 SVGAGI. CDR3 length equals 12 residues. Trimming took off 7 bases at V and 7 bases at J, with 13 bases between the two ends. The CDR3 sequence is CASKAQGGGYTF. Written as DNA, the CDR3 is TGTGCCAGCAAAGCGCAGGGTGGTGGCTACACCTTC.

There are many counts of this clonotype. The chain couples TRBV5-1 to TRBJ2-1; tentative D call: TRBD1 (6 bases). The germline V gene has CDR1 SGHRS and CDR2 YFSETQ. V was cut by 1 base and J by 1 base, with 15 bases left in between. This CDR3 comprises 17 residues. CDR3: CASSLTTGKVSYNEQFF. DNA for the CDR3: TGCGCCAGCAGCTTGACTACAGGGAAAGTGTCCTACAATGAGCAGTTCTTC.

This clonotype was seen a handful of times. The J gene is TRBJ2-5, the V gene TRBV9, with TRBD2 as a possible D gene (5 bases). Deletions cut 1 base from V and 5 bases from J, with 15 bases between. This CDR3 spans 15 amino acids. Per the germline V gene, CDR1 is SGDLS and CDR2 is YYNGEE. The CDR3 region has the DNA TGTGCCAGCAGCGTAACCGGACTGGGTGGGGAGACCCAGTACTTC. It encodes CASSVTGLGGETQYF.

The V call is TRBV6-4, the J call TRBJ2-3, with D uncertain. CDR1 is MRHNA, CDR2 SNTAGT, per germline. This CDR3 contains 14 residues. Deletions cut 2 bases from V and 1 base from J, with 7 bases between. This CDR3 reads CASSDVAGTDTQYF. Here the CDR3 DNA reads TGTGCCAGCAGTGACGTTGCGGGCACAGATACGCAGTATTTT.

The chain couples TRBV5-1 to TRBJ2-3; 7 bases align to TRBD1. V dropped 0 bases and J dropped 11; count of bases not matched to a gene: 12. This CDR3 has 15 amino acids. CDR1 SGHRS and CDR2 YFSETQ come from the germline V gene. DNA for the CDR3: TGCGCCAGCAGCTTGGCCCTGGCTTCATCAGGGGGGCAGTATTTT. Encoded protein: CASSLALASSGGQYF.